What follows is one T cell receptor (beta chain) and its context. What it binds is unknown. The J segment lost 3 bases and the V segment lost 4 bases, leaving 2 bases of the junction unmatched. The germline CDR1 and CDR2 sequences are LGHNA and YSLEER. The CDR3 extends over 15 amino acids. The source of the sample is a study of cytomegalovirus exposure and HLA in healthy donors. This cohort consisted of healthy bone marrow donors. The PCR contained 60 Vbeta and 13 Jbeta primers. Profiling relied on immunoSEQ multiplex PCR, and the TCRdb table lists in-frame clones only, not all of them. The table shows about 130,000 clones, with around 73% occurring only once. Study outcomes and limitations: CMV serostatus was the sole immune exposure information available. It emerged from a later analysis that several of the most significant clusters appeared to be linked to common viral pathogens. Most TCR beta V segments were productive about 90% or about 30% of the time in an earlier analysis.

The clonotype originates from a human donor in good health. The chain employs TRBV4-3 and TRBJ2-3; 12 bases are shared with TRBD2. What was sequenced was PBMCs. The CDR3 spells CASSPTSGRTDTQYF. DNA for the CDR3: TGCGCCAGCAGCCCTACTAGCGGGAGGACAGATACGCAGTATTTT.